This TCR beta chain was retrieved from a study of identical twins. The germline V gene encodes CDR1 MNHEY and CDR2 SVGAGI. Trimming took 2 bases from V and 5 from J; bases not matched to a gene: 4. The CDR3 has 14 residues. One entry per CDR3 protein results from TCRdb running MiXCR on the 5' RACE reads. The sample records roughly 1.6 million distinct CDR3 sequences, about 31% being singletons. Regarding this clonotype: Its antigen is not known.

Broader study findings: Out-of-frame sharing of TCR alpha in monozygotic twins was underestimated by models.

V and J are TRBV6-5 and TRBJ2-7, with 9 bases aligning to TRBD1. The TCR sequence derives from a newborn girl in good health. The sample taken for sequencing was cord blood. The CDR3 coding sequence is TGTGCCAGCAGTTACGACAGGGGGTTGGACGAGCAGTACTTC. Translating it yields CASSYDRGLDEQYF.